This T cell receptor (beta chain) came from a study of blood T cell repertoires in COVID-19. Study in general: In each case, the material was cDNA or gDNA derived from T cells, B-cell-depleted T cells, or PBMCs.

The CDR3 has 12 amino acids. Trimming took off 7 bases at V and 3 bases at J, with 9 bases between the two ends. Germline-derived CDR1 and CDR2 are MNHGY and SAAAGT. In the original analysis: Reference gene primers were amplified, and this amplification served to estimate nucleated cell counts. Measured with immunoSEQ multiplex PCR; TCRdb has only the in-frame clones, and not every one. Clone size and the V and J calls come from that table; the DNA yielded D and trimming. Of approximately 500,000 clones in the sample, nearly 90% are singletons; the top ten hold about 1%. One Seattle source followed patients from active infection through their disease course.

V is TRBV6-8 and J is TRBJ1-2; D gene uncertain. The clonotype comes from a man aged 18 to 30 with COVID-19, enrolled during active disease. Sequencing input: peripheral blood. CDR3 residues: CASTRGDYGYTF. The CDR3 nucleotides read TGTGCCAGCACCCGCGGGGACTATGGCTACACCTTC.